This T cell receptor beta chain was profiled in a study of T-cell reconstitution after alpha-beta-depleted transplantation in children. This CDR3 comprises 15 residues. Germline V CDR1 and CDR2: DFQATT, SNEGSKA (reference sequence). Trimming removed 5 bases from V and 0 bases from J; junction bases left unmatched: 5. Remarks on this clonotype: Its specificity is not known.

Findings of the study overall: There were some patients whose high TCRbeta diversity at day 60 came from surviving recipient T cells and thymic progenitors. The study reportedly traced alpha-beta T cells about two months after transplant to several hundred expanded graft clones. Diversity and T-cell counts at one year after transplant derived mostly from new T cells.

Unique molecular identifiers were used to barcode this TCRbeta library. TCRdb fed the PCR reads into MiXCR, producing one record per CDR3 protein. This table has hundreds of thousands of distinct CDR3 sequences, around 14% appearing once. The sample was PBMCs, taken before TCRalphabeta/CD19-depleted stem cell transplant. This receptor was obtained from a girl aged 2-15 years with congenital amegakaryocytic thrombocytopenia, due to receive a stem cell transplant. This chain joins TRBV20-1 and TRBJ2-5, with TRBD2 identical over 11 bases. For the CDR3, the DNA is TGCAGTGCTGGCCGACTAGCGGGGTACCAAGAGACCCAGTACTTC. It codes for CSAGRLAGYQETQYF.